These T cell receptor beta chains were read from a single sample in a study of cytomegalovirus exposure and HLA in healthy donors. Generated by immunoSEQ multiplex PCR, the TCRdb table keeps only in-frame clones and is missing some. Of over 150,000 clones detected, about 85% appear once; the ten largest clones hold roughly 7.1%. The sequencing sample was made of PBMCs. These receptor sequences come from a man aged 30 to 45 in good health and CMV-seropositive. Each CDR3 is given with its conserved first and last residue. Fields, in order: V gene, D gene, clone size, J gene, CDR3 DNA, CDR3 protein. D genes are given only for firm matches. Only some rows state a clone size, as once, few, many or a class for expanded clones.

TRBV9,TRBD1,NA,TRBJ1-3,TGTGCCAGCAGCGTAGAAGGGACAGGAATATCCTCTGGAAACACCATATATTTT,CASSVEGTGISSGNTIYF
TRBV29-1,TRBD2,NA,TRBJ2-7,TGCAGCGTCCGGGCGGGGGGCTACGAGCAGTACTTC,CSVRAGGYEQYF
TRBV27,NA,NA,TRBJ2-7,TGTGCCAGCAGTTTGGAGGGATACTACGAGCAGTACTTC,CASSLEGYYEQYF
TRBV7-3,NA,NA,TRBJ2-7,TGTGCCAGCAGCTCCGCGCAGGCTTTGAACTACGAGCAGTACTTC,CASSSAQALNYEQYF
TRBV7-2,NA,NA,TRBJ2-7,TGTGCCAGCAGCTTAACACTAGCCTACGAGCAGTACTTC,CASSLTLAYEQYF
TRBV6-1,NA,NA,TRBJ2-5,TGTGCCAGCAGTGAAAGCCGGGGCCAAGAGACCCAGTACTTC,CASSESRGQETQYF
TRBV29-1,NA,NA,TRBJ2-7,TGCAGCGTTTCCAGGGCCCTGACCTACGAGCAGTACTTC,CSVSRALTYEQYF
TRBV7-2,NA,NA,TRBJ1-2,TGTGCCAGCAGCTTAGGTCGGGATGGCTACACCTTC,CASSLGRDGYTF
TRBV27,NA,NA,TRBJ1-1,TGTGCCACCTCCGACAGAGGCACTGAAGCTTTCTTT,CATSDRGTEAFF
TRBV9,NA,NA,TRBJ1-2,TGTGCCAGCAGCGTAGGGGGAGGCGCATACTATGGCTACACCTTC,CASSVGGGAYYGYTF
TRBV5-1,NA,NA,TRBJ2-1,TGCGCCAGCAGCTTACAGGAGGGGAAGTTCTTC,CASSLQEGKFF
TRBV9,TRBD1,NA,TRBJ2-7,TGTGCCAGCAGCCAATGGGACAGCCCGGGCTCCGAGCAGTACTTC,CASSQWDSPGSEQYF
TRBV7-9,NA,NA,TRBJ1-1,TGTGCCAGCAATAGAATCGGGTACGGGGACACTGAAGCTTTCTTT,CASNRIGYGDTEAFF
TRBV23-1,NA,NA,TRBJ1-2,TGCGCCAGCGCCCTCCGCAGGGGAGACTATGGCTACACCTTC,CASALRRGDYGYTF
TRBV7-2,TRBD2,NA,TRBJ2-5,TGTGCCAGCAGCTTAGGGACTAGCGGGCCCCAGGAGACCCAGTACTTC,CASSLGTSGPQETQYF
TRBV11-2,NA,few,TRBJ1-2,TGTGCCAGCAGCTTAGAGTCAGGGGTCTATGGCTACACCTTC,CASSLESGVYGYTF
TRBV11-2,NA,NA,TRBJ1-1,TGTGCCAGCGACTCGGGGAACACTGAAGCTTTCTTT,CASDSGNTEAFF
TRBV12-2,NA,NA,TRBJ2-2,TGTGCAAGTCGCCCCCAAGTACTCCGTTTCAGGAAGCTGTTTTTT,CASRPQVLRFRKLFF
TRBV9,NA,NA,TRBJ1-3,TGTGCCAGCAGCGAACGACGGAGTGGAAACACCATATATTTT,CASSERRSGNTIYF
TRBV10-1,NA,NA,TRBJ1-4,TGCGCCAGCAGGAGGGCAGTAACTAATGAAAAACTGTTTTTT,CASRRAVTNEKLFF
TRBV6-5,NA,NA,TRBJ1-2,TGTGCCAGCAGGACACAGGGAACAAATGCGGGCTACACCTTC,CASRTQGTNAGYTF
TRBV10-1,TRBD2,NA,TRBJ2-7,TGCGCCAGCAGTGAAGGGACTAGCGTTTCCTACGAGCAGTACTTC,CASSEGTSVSYEQYF
TRBV5-4,NA,NA,TRBJ1-1,TGTGCCAGCAGCTATACAGGGAGGGGAAACACTGAAGCTTTCTTT,CASSYTGRGNTEAFF
TRBV2,NA,NA,TRBJ1-6,TGTGCCAGCAGTGAACGTCGCTTCCCCCTAGACAGGACCGAAGTATCCTATAATTCACCCCTCCACTTT,CASSERRFPLDRTEVSYNSPLHF
TRBV9,NA,NA,TRBJ1-4,TGTGCCAGCAGCGTAAGGGGCTCCGGTGAAAAACTGTTTTTT,CASSVRGSGEKLFF
TRBV6-4,TRBD1,NA,TRBJ2-2,TGTGCCAGCAGTCAGGGGGCGGACACCGGGGAGCTGTTTTTT,CASSQGADTGELFF
TRBV5-6,NA,NA,TRBJ1-1,TGTGCCAGCAGCGGAGGATGGGGCACTGAAGCTTTCTTT,CASSGGWGTEAFF
TRBV11-2,NA,NA,TRBJ2-2,TGTGCCAGCAGCCCCCTGGAGTACACCGGGGAGCTGTTTTTT,CASSPLEYTGELFF
TRBV7-9,NA,NA,TRBJ2-1,TGTGCCAGCAGCTACCTGACTAACTCCTACAATGAGCAGTTCTTC,CASSYLTNSYNEQFF